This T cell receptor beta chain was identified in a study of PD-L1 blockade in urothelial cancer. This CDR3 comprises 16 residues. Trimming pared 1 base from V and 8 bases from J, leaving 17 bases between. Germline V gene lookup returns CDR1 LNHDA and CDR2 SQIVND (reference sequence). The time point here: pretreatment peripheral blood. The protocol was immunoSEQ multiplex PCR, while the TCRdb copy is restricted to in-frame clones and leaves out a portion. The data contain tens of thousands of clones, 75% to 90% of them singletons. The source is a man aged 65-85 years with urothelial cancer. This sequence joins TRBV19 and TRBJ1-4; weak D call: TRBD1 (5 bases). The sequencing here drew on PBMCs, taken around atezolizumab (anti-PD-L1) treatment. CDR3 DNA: TGTGCCAGTAGTATAGCCCCGGGGGTCGGCCAGGAAAAACTGTTTTTT. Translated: CASSIAPGVGQEKLFF.